This T cell receptor beta chain derives from a study of tumor-infiltrating lymphocytes in primary liver carcinoma. The CDR3 spans 16 residues. The germline CDR1 and CDR2 sequences are MNHEY and SVGAGI. Synthesis of TCR beta cDNA was carried out from 500 ng total RNA with a constant-region primer. Slightly modified ARM-PCR, run as three nested multiplex PCR rounds, produced the TCR beta libraries. Rounds one and two of PCR, each of 9 to 11 cycles, were primed with TRBV1-TRBV30 forward primers and a C-beta reverse primer. TCRdb re-called the multiplex PCR reads with MiXCR, one entry per CDR3 protein. The table has some 100,000 distinct CDR3 sequences, more than 65% seen once. As for this clonotype: Its antigen is still unknown. A junction boundary mismatches the germline segment, possibly from a read error.

Broader study findings: Present in all five tumor regions were only about 8-25% of the top clones. With p = 0.039, the top-250-clone fraction in tumors significantly exceeded that in blood.

Joint extraction of RNA and DNA used roughly 20-33 mg of bulk tissue that was unsorted. Donors underwent surgery for histopathologically diagnosed primary liver carcinoma. This chain joins TRBV6-5 and TRBJ2-3, with 11 nucleotides matching TRBD2. This clonotype originated in a woman aged 55 to 70 with primary liver carcinoma and hepatitis B virus infection. Sequencing was done on a sample of liver tumor tissue from sampling region 2. The sample's subset: tumor region T2, inferior pole. The CDR3 loop reads CASSHRGLAARDTRYF. In DNA, the CDR3 is TGTGCCAGCAGTCACCGGGGACTAGCGGCCAGGGATACGCGGTATTTT.